The entry below describes one TCR beta chain. Its antigen is unidentified. The ends were cut back, 5 bases at V and 9 bases at J, with 11 bases in the middle. The CDR3 runs 12 residues. Germline V gene data show CDR1 as MNHEY and CDR2 as SVGEGT. These data belong to a study of T cell responses to AZD1222 COVID-19 vaccine. Study-level results: Close to half of spike-specific TCRs reportedly recognize unmutated variant regions.

Only in-frame clones appear in the TCRdb table, and some are missing; sequencing was by immunoSEQ multiplex PCR. The table includes 150,000 or so clones, about nine tenths detected once. The sequence came from an adult in good health. Sample: peripheral blood, taken on day 0 of AZD1222 vaccination. This sequence joins TRBV6-2 or TRBV6-3 and TRBJ2-1; tentatively, D is TRBD1 (5 bases). The DNA of the CDR3 is TGTGCCAGCAGTCCAGGGTGGAGTGAGCAGTTCTTC. Translation gives CASSPGWSEQFF.